A selection of T cell receptor beta chains follows, all from one sample in a study of cytomegalovirus exposure and HLA in healthy donors. Generated by immunoSEQ multiplex PCR, the TCRdb table keeps only in-frame clones and is missing some. The sample carries some 150,000 clones, about four fifths recorded once. The specimen was PBMCs. These receptors came from a man aged 25-45 years in good health and CMV-seropositive. CDR3s include the opening cysteine and the closing phenylalanine or tryptophan. The D gene is left open where the match is weak. Size is omitted from some rows. Given values are once, few, many or a class for expanded clones.

size	D	V	J	DNA	CDR3
.	.	TRBV19	TRBJ2-5	TGTGCCAGTAGTATAAGGTCCCGGAGCCAAGAGACCCAGTACTTC	CASSIRSRSQETQYF
few	.	TRBV11-2	TRBJ2-5	TGTGCCAGCAGCTTAGATTGGCAACAGGGACAAGAGACCCAGTACTTC	CASSLDWQQGQETQYF
.	TRBD1	TRBV30	TRBJ1-2	TGTGCCTGGAGCACCACCACAGGGGCCCGATATGGCTACACCTTC	CAWSTTTGARYGYTF
.	.	TRBV27	TRBJ1-1	TGTGCCAGCGGGTGGCAGGGGAGCACTGAAGCTTTCTTT	CASGWQGSTEAFF
.	TRBD2	TRBV9	TRBJ2-3	TGTGCCGGCAGCGAGAGGACTAGCGGGAGAGATACGCAGTATTTT	CAGSERTSGRDTQYF
.	TRBD2	TRBV6-1	TRBJ2-7	TGTGCCAGCAGCGGCCTAGCGGGAGCCCCCCACGAGCAGTACTTC	CASSGLAGAPHEQYF
.	.	TRBV2	TRBJ2-6	TGTGCCAGCAGTGAGGGGGCGCTTGGGGCCAACGGCCTGACTTTC	CASSEGALGANGLTF
.	.	TRBV27	TRBJ2-5	TGTGCCAGCAGTTTCAGGCGACTGACAGCCCAAGAGACCCAGTACTTC	CASSFRRLTAQETQYF
.	.	TRBV5-1	TRBJ1-3	TGCGCCAGCAGCTTGTGGGGCGATCTCTCTGGAAACACCATATATTTT	CASSLWGDLSGNTIYF
.	.	TRBV27	TRBJ2-2	TGTGCCAGCAGTTTACAATTCGGGGGCACCGGGGAGCTGTTTTTT	CASSLQFGGTGELFF
.	.	TRBV5-1	TRBJ2-7	TGCGCCAGCAGCTTGACGGAAGGGGGCTCCTACGAGCAGTACTTC	CASSLTEGGSYEQYF
.	.	TRBV28	TRBJ2-7	TGTGCCAGCGCATACTACTACGAGCAGTACTTC	CASAYYYEQYF
.	TRBD1	TRBV29-1	TRBJ1-2	TGCAGCGTTCAGGGGGTAGGCTCCCTATTTTATGGCTACACCTTC	CSVQGVGSLFYGYTF
.	.	TRBV28	TRBJ2-3	TGTGCCAGCAGGGTTAGCGGAAACACAGATACGCAGTATTTT	CASRVSGNTDTQYF
.	TRBD2	TRBV7-7	TRBJ2-5	TGTGCCAGCAGCCCTTCGGGGGGGTTCCAAGAGACCCAGTACTTC	CASSPSGGFQETQYF